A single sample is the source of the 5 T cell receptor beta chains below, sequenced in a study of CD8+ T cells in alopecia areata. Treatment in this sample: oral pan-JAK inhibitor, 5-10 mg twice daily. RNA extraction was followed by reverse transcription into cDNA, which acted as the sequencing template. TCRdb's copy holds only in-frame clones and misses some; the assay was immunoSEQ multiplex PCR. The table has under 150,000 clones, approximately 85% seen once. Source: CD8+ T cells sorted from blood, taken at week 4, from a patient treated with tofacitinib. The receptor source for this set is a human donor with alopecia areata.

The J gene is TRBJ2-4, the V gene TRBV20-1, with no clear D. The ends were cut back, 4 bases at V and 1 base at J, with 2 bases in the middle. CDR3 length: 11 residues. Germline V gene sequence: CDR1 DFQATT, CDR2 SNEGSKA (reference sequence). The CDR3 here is CSANAKNIQYF. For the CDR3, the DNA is TGCAGTGCTAATGCCAAAAACATTCAGTACTTC.

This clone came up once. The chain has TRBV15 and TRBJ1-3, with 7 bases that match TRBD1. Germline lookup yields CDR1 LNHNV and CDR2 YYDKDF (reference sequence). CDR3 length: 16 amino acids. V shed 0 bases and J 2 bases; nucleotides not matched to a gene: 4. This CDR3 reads CATSRDRGSTGNTIYF. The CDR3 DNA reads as TGTGCCACCAGCAGAGACAGGGGGAGTACTGGAAACACCATATATTTT.

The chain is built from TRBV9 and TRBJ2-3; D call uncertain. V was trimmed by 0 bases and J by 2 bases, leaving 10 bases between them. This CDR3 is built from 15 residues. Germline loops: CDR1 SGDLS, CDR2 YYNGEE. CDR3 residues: CASSVGAEPTDTQYF. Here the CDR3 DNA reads TGTGCCAGCAGCGTAGGGGCGGAGCCCACAGATACGCAGTATTTT.

DNA for the CDR3: TGTGCCAGCAGTTTGCAGACAGGGTGGAACACCATATATTTT. This translates into CASSLQTGWNTIYF. The rearrangement uses TRBV28 and TRBJ1-3; 7 nucleotides match TRBD1. CDR1 is MDHEN, CDR2 SYDVKM, per germline. V shed 3 bases and J 7 bases; nucleotides not matched to a gene: 6. The CDR3 length is 14 residues.

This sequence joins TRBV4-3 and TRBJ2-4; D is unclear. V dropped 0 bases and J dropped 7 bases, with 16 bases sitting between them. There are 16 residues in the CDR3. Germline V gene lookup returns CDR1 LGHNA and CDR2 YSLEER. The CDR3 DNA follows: TGCGCCAGCAGCCAAGAGAAAGAAGGCGGTAGGAACATTCAGTACTTC. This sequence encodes CASSQEKEGGRNIQYF.